Listed here is a single T cell receptor beta chain. Its antigen is not yet known. No per-base quality is available; no much larger clone lies one base away. This sample was sequenced with an Illumina NovaSeq 6000. TCR cDNA was made using 5'RACE template switching, a step that added a universal primer site and unique molecular identifiers. Priming of cDNA synthesis was performed from both the TCR alpha and TCR beta constant segments. Libraries were amplified in two PCR steps, with sample barcodes and sequencing adapters added in the second step. Sequencing of libraries was done on Illumina HiSeq 2500 (2x100 bp) or NovaSeq (2x150 bp). The authors' pipeline ran thus. MIGEC handled demultiplexing of reads and collapsing into UMI consensus sequences, while MiXCR performed V(D)J alignment. Clonotypes responding to the vaccine were identified with edgeR on replicate PBMC samples, with the criteria of FDR below 0.01 and a log2 fold change above 5 up to day 15. Each bulk clonotype was labeled CD4 or CD8 based on which sequenced repertoire, CD4 or CD8, contained the clonotype at higher abundance. In-frame beta chains were kept once TCRdb had trimmed the public reads at Q25 with fastp and called clones with MiXCR. Duplicate CDR3 protein sequences are folded into a single record with the most common DNA and genes. The V and J calls and clone size are TCRdb's, not the authors'. The sample table lists some 300,000 distinct CDR3 sequences, 8.5% to 10% of them with a count of one. The top ten clones comprise about 3% of the sample.

These data are taken from a study of T cells after yellow fever vaccination (dated by TCRdb to 2018 to 2020). In the study overall: The SMART-Seq v4 Ultra Low Input RNA kit was used to prepare libraries from fractions with low cell numbers. To follow T-cell clones before and after both primary and booster YFV17D yellow fever vaccination, bulk TCR alpha and beta repertoires underwent longitudinal sequencing. The cohort comprised two healthy male donors, one aged 18 to 30 and one aged 30 to 40 years. Blood samples were taken at several timepoints before and after primary and secondary immunization, and bulk PBMC replicates and cell subsets were isolated.

Taken with the paper, the label for treatment or condition translates to: live attenuated yellow fever vaccine strain. PBMCs were isolated from peripheral blood using a standard Ficoll-Paque protocol. CD4 and CD8 T-cell fractions were isolated with Dynabeads CD4 and CD8 positive selection kits. TriZol was used to extract RNA from bulk PBMCs, CD4 and CD8 fractions, and dextramer-positive and dextramer-negative fractions. CDR1 and CDR2 are read off the germline V gene (reference sequence) as MNHEY and SMNVEV. The CDR3 has 13 amino acids, counting the end cysteine and phenylalanine. Only the CDR3 DNA stays, 39 bases, in frame from base 1. V and J are truncated by 5 bases and 6 bases respectively, leaving an intervening sequence of 8 bases. Results the study describes overall, beyond this receptor: A small share of clonotypes was detected in both CD4 and CD8 compartments, with the overlap likely arising from convergent recombination. Because abundant contaminating clonotypes from the bulk population could be contained in FACS-sorted repertoires, computational filtering was required. After the booster, most clones that had expanded after primary vaccination were detected again (over 95% of CD4 and more than 85% of CD8), suggesting broad maintenance of memory. The secondary T-cell response was weaker than the primary response but faster, peaking on day 5 instead of day 15. Because the study included only two donors, the extent to which the findings can be generalized is limited.

The sample consisted of CD4+ T cells sorted from PBMCs, taken 5 days after the yellow fever booster vaccination. The sequence was obtained from a man between 18 and 29 years old who received the YFV17D yellow fever vaccine. Recombination joined TRBV27 with TRBJ1-6; a confident D gene designation cannot be given. The DNA reads TGTGCCAGCAGTCCCTATACTAATTCACCCCTCCACTTT. Translated, this is CASSPYTNSPLHF.